This T cell receptor (beta chain) was documented in a study of T cells in Graves' hyperthyroidism and ophthalmopathy. Uncontrolled infection, other autoimmune disease, pregnancy or lactation barred patients from enrollment. Diagnoses were established using clinical symptoms, serum thyroxine and TRAb, thyroid ultrasound and orbital computed tomography. The V end lost 1 base, the J end lost 3 bases, and 6 bases lay between the germline ends. CDR3 length: 13 amino acids. The germline CDR1 and CDR2 sequences are SGHTA and FQGTGA. Researchers amplified the TCR beta CDR3 regions from RNA transcripts. The TCR CDR3 first-round RT-PCR relied on the HTBI primer set. MiXCR, applied by TCRdb to the multiplex PCR reads, yields one record per CDR3 protein. Of hundreds of thousands of distinct CDR3 sequences listed, approximately 21% were seen once; the top ten hold around 62%.

The chain combines TRBV7-3 with TRBJ1-1; D gene uncertain. This sequence was found in a man in his thirties or forties with Graves' ophthalmopathy. The material sequenced was blood. CDR3 protein: CASSLKGYTEAFF. Here the CDR3 DNA reads TGTGCCAGCAGCTTAAAAGGGTACACTGAAGCTTTCTTT.